Shown below are 20 T cell receptor beta chains from a single sample sequenced in a study of blood T cell repertoires in COVID-19 (TCRdb year 2020). Receptor libraries were prepared by the immunoSEQ multiplex PCR assay. TCRdb re-hosts the immuneACCESS table, in-frame sequences only. Its copies lack some clones; in the studies checked, an unresolved V gene accounts for under half of them, and the cause for the rest is not known. The table for this sample lists about 170,000 clones; roughly nine tenths of them were counted only once. The leading ten clones occupy approximately 10% of the sample. Sample: peripheral blood. All receptors derive from a woman aged 55-75 years with COVID-19, enrolled during active disease.

This rearrangement joins TRBV21-1 to TRBJ2-3; the table's D call of TRBD1 was not tested on the DNA. TRBV21-1 is noted as a pseudogene. The CDR3 length is 16 residues. This chain's CDR3 is CASSPGTPPTPDTQYF. The CDR3 DNA sequence: TGTGCCAGCAGCCCCGGGACACCACCGACCCCAGATACGCAGTATTTT.

J is TRBJ1-3 and V is TRBV5-5; D is possibly TRBD1 (6 bases). The germline V gene encodes CDR1 SGHKS and CDR2 YYEKEE (reference sequence). The V gene lost 4 bases and the J gene lost 2 bases, with 13 bases spanning the gap. The CDR3 has 15 amino acids. Here the CDR3 reads CASSAEGQPGNTIYF. The CDR3 DNA reads as TGTGCCAGCAGCGCCGAAGGACAGCCTGGAAACACCATATATTTT.

The gene calls are TRBV7-2 and TRBJ1-2, with 8 bases identical to TRBD1. V trimming: 3 bases; J trimming: 7 bases; junction bases outside the gene matches: 7. Germline CDR1 is SGHTA and CDR2 is FQGNSA. The CDR3 has 14 residues. CDR3 sequence reads: CASSLLDREGGYTF. The CDR3, as DNA: TGTGCCAGCAGCTTGTTGGACAGGGAAGGTGGCTACACCTTC.

This chain uses TRBV19 with TRBJ2-1; perhaps TRBD2 as D (5 bases). The CDR3 runs to 17 residues. Germline V gene data show CDR1 as LNHDA and CDR2 as SQIVND (reference sequence). V lost 2 bases to trimming and J lost 0 bases, with 14 bases between them. The CDR3 nucleotides are TGTGCCAGTAGTATATATGGACGGAGGAGCTCCTACAATGAGCAGTTCTTC. This codes for CASSIYGRRSSYNEQFF.

The chain uses TRBV30 and TRBJ2-7; tentatively, D is TRBD2 (6 bases). Germline CDR1 GTSNPN, CDR2 SVGIG (reference sequence). Trimming left V 2 bases short and J 2 bases short, with 16 bases between. The CDR3 is made up of 15 amino acids. CDR3 nucleotide sequence: TGTGCCTGGAGTCCCCGCGGGACCTGGACCTACGAGCAGTACTTC. Translating it yields CAWSPRGTWTYEQYF.

This chain uses TRBV5-4 with TRBJ1-6; 8 nucleotides align to TRBD1. The CDR3 covers 17 residues. The V gene end was trimmed by 4 bases and the J gene end by 4 bases; junction bases not matched to a gene: 10. Germline loops: CDR1 SGHNT, CDR2 YYREEE (reference sequence). Written as DNA, the CDR3 is TGTGCCAGCAGCAACCCTACAGGGGGTAGATATAATTCACCCCTCCACTTT. Protein product: CASSNPTGGRYNSPLHF.

This chain joins TRBV27 and TRBJ1-1; possible D gene TRBD1, 5 bases. V was pared by 5 bases and J by 1 base, with 11 bases between. CDR3 length equals 14 residues. Germline V gives CDR1 MNHEY, CDR2 SMNVEV (reference sequence). The CDR3 DNA follows: TGTGCCAGCAGTCGCCCGGGGGGGAACACTGAAGCTTTCTTT. It encodes CASSRPGGNTEAFF.

The genes are TRBV7-9 and TRBJ1-1; D remains unclear. The CDR3 loop spans 11 amino acids. Germline V gene lookup returns CDR1 SEHNR and CDR2 FQNEAQ (reference sequence). Trimming shortened V by 3 bases and J by 8 bases, and 7 bases separated the two germline ends. CDR3 in DNA: TGTGCCAGCAGCTTGAGGGTAGAAGCTTTCTTT. This codes for CASSLRVEAFF.

The rearrangement uses TRBV6-1 and TRBJ2-7; TRBD2 matches 11 bases. With 7 bases clipped from V and 4 bases from J, the junction kept 3 bases outside the gene matches. The CDR3 runs to 13 residues. Germline values: CDR1 MNHNS, CDR2 SASEGT. The CDR3 DNA sequence: TGTGCCAGCAACCGACTAGCGGGGTACGAGCAGTACTTC. Its protein product is CASNRLAGYEQYF.

The chain employs TRBV3-1 (or the pseudogene TRBV3-2) and TRBJ2-5; no definite D call. The CDR3 loop spans 12 amino acids. The germline CDR1 and CDR2 sequences are LGHDT and YNNKEL (reference sequence). Trimming took 3 bases from V and 4 from J, leaving 6 bases between them. Written as DNA, the CDR3 is TGTGCCAGCAGCCACGTGCGAGAGACCCAGTACTTC. It codes for CASSHVRETQYF.

The chain links TRBV7-2 to TRBJ1-2; D gene ambiguous. The length of the CDR3 is 14 residues. Between the trimmed V and J ends, which lost 2 bases and 5 bases, there was a span of 12 bases. CDR1 SGHTA and CDR2 FQGNSA come from the germline V gene. CDR3 protein: CASSLSGITYGYTF. Here the CDR3 DNA reads TGTGCCAGCAGCTTATCAGGTATAACGTATGGCTACACCTTC. Using reference TRBV7-2 and TRBJ1-2 for the parts outside the CDR3, the full variable domain is GAGVSQSPSNKVTEKGKDVELRCDPISGHTALYWYRQSLGQGLEFLIYFQGNSAPDKSGLPSDRFSAERTGGSVSTLTIQRTQQEDSAVYLCASSLSGITYGYTFGSGTRLTVV.

The gene calls are TRBV6-5 and TRBJ2-7, with 9 nucleotides matching TRBD1. Germline CDR1 and CDR2: MNHEY and SVGAGI. Unmatched junction bases numbered 13, after V lost 8 bases and J lost 11 bases. This CDR3 comprises 13 residues. The CDR3 loop is CASHVVDRGEKYF. DNA for the CDR3: TGTGCCAGCCACGTGGTAGACAGGGGGGAAAAGTACTTC.

The CDR3 DNA reads TGTGCCAGCAGCGTAGGGTTCCAGGGGGGAAGAAATCAGCCCCAGCATTTT. Its translation: CASSVGFQGGRNQPQHF. The J gene is TRBJ1-5, the V gene TRBV7-9, with TRBD1 matching over 7 bases. CDR1 and CDR2 from the germline V gene are SEHNR and FQNEAQ (reference sequence). The junction had 14 bases not matched to a gene; V was cut back by 5 bases and J by 4 bases. There are 17 residues in the CDR3.

The DNA of the CDR3 is TGTGCCAGCAGCTTGGGCTTCCCCGGGACAGCGTTTTTTTATGGCTACACCTTC. The encoded protein is CASSLGFPGTAFFYGYTF. The rearrangement links TRBV5-5 to TRBJ1-2, with 7 bases matching TRBD1. Germline V lookup: CDR1 SGHKS, CDR2 YYEKEE (reference sequence). Trimming cost V 0 bases and J 5 bases; bases outside gene matches: 16. This CDR3 spans 18 amino acids. Using reference TRBV5-5 and TRBJ1-2 for the parts outside the CDR3, the full variable domain is DAGVTQSPTHLIKTRGQQVTLRCSPISGHKSVSWYQQVLGQGPQFIFQYYEKEERGRGNFPDRFSARQFPNYSSELNVNALLLGDSALYLCASSLGFPGTAFFYGYTFGSGTRLTVV.

The DNA of the CDR3 is TGTGCCAGCTCACCCGGGACAGGGCGCGAAGAGACCCAGTACTTC. This gives the protein CASSPGTGREETQYF. The chain recombines TRBV18 with TRBJ2-5; 9 bases agree with TRBD1. The germline gives CDR1 KGHSH, CDR2 LQKENI. The CDR3 is 15 amino acids. Trimming removed 3 bases from V and 3 bases from J; junction bases left unmatched: 5. Supplemented by reference TRBV18 and TRBJ2-5, the full variable domain reads NAGVMQNPRHLVRRRGQEARLRCSPMKGHSHVYWYRQLPEEGLKFMVYLQKENIIDESGMPKERFSAEFPKEGPSILRIQQVVRGDSAAYFCASSPGTGREETQYFGPGTRLLVL.

V is TRBV10-3 and J is TRBJ2-3, with 8 bases aligning to TRBD2. CDR1 is ENHRY and CDR2 is SYGVKD in the germline V gene. With V trimmed by 10 bases and J by 2 bases, 5 bases remained unmatched. This CDR3 spans 13 amino acids. The CDR3 coding sequence is TGTGCCACCGCACTAGCGGCCACAGATACGCAGTATTTT. This codes for CATALAATDTQYF.

The chain is built from TRBV6-2 or TRBV6-3 and TRBJ2-2; the match to TRBD2 covers 9 bases. V shed 2 bases and J 4 bases; nucleotides not matched to a gene: 5. There are 16 residues in the CDR3. Germline CDR1 reads MNHEY; CDR2 reads SVGEGT. CDR3 DNA sequence: TGTGCCAGCAGTTACACGGCGGGAGGGCTCACCGGGGAGCTGTTTTTT. This codes for CASSYTAGGLTGELFF.

In its sample, this clone was seen once. The chain joins TRBV12-3 or TRBV12-4 to TRBJ1-2; possibly TRBD1 for D (6 bases). There are 13 residues in the CDR3. V was clipped by 6 bases and J by 0 bases, with 8 bases between them. For the CDR3, the DNA is TGTGCCAGCAGGGCAGGGGCTAACTATGGCTACACCTTC. It translates to CASRAGANYGYTF.

This CDR3 reads CSVEVPGGGAFF. The DNA for the CDR3 is TGCAGCGTTGAAGTACCTGGAGGCGGGGCTTTCTTT. The chain couples TRBV29-1 to TRBJ1-1; D gene unclear. The ends were cut back, 1 base at V and 11 bases at J, with 14 bases in the middle. CDR3 length equals 12 residues. Germline CDR1 reads SQVTM; CDR2 reads ANQGSEA.

The chain is built from TRBV29-1 and TRBJ2-2, with TRBD2 identical over 11 bases. Germline lookup yields CDR1 SQVTM and CDR2 ANQGSEA. This CDR3 spans 18 amino acids. The junction had 14 bases not matched to a gene; V was cut back by 8 bases and J by 0 bases. CDR3 coding DNA: TGCAGCCCCAGGAGGAGACTAGCGGGACGTACGAACACCGGGGAGCTGTTTTTT. Residues: CSPRRRLAGRTNTGELFF.